A single sample gave rise to the 26 T cell receptor beta chains below, sequenced in a study of radiotherapy plus CTLA-4 blockade in lung cancer. Assay used: immunoSEQ multiplex PCR; TCRdb lists only in-frame clones, some missing. The table lists over 80,000 clones, roughly 87% of them singletons. The material was peripheral blood, obtained from a patient treated with radiotherapy plus ipilimumab. All receptors derive from a human donor with non-small cell lung cancer who had stable disease on radiotherapy plus ipilimumab.

The V gene is TRBV28, the J gene TRBJ2-7; D gene unclear. The CDR3 has 11 residues. CDR1 is MDHEN, CDR2 SYDVKM, per germline. Trimming pared 3 bases from V and 5 bases from J, leaving 5 bases between. For the CDR3, the DNA is TGTGCCAGCAGTTTTATGAACGAGCAGTACTTC. Translation gives CASSFMNEQYF. Using reference TRBV28 and TRBJ2-7 for the parts outside the CDR3, the full variable domain is DVKVTQSSRYLVKRTGEKVFLECVQDMDHENMFWYRQDPGLGLRLIYFSYDVKMKEKGDIPEGYSVSREKKERFSLILESASTNQTSMYLCASSFMNEQYFGPGTRLTVT.

This clone is medium-sized. The CDR3 protein is CASSYDFSGNTIYF. CDR3 DNA sequence: TGTGCCAGCAGTTACGACTTCTCTGGAAACACCATATATTTT. V usage is TRBV6-6 and J usage is TRBJ1-3; no clear D gene. The length of the CDR3 is 14 residues. V was clipped by 2 bases and J by 0 bases, with 5 bases between them. The V gene's germline CDR1 is MNHNY and CDR2 SVGAGI (reference sequence).

The CDR3 here is CASSRGTYQPQHF. The CDR3 DNA reads TGCGCCAGCAGCCGAGGCACCTATCAGCCCCAGCATTTT. The V call is TRBV4-1, the J call TRBJ1-5; D is unclear. This CDR3 has 13 residues. V was shortened by 4 bases and J by 5 bases, with 9 bases between the two germline ends. Germline CDR1 and CDR2: MGHRA and YSYEKL.

V and J are TRBV4-1 and TRBJ1-2; 11 bases line up with TRBD1. V shed 4 bases and J 3 bases; nucleotides not matched to a gene: 1. Looked up from germline, CDR1 is MGHRA and CDR2 is YSYEKL. The CDR3 length is 14 residues. Here the CDR3 DNA reads TGCGCCAGCAGCCCGGGACAGGGGGACTATGGCTACACCTTC. Its translation: CASSPGQGDYGYTF.

The chain employs TRBV6-1 and TRBJ1-2; D call uncertain. Trimming took off 10 bases at V and 4 bases at J, with 10 bases between the two ends. This CDR3 comprises 11 residues. Germline CDR1 is MNHNS and CDR2 is SASEGT. CDR3 sequence (DNA): TGTGCCATCAGCGCCGGCTATGGCTACACCTTC. Translation gives CAISAGYGYTF.

The chain has TRBV30 and TRBJ2-1; the D gene could be TRBD1 or TRBD2 (5 bases each). Germline lookup yields CDR1 GTSNPN and CDR2 SVGIG (reference sequence). Trimming cost V 0 bases and J 8 bases, with 8 bases left between them. The CDR3 runs 12 residues. CDR3 sequence reads: CAWSVLGDEQFF. The CDR3, as DNA: TGTGCCTGGAGTGTACTGGGGGATGAGCAGTTCTTC.

This clone was recorded only once. The J gene is TRBJ2-7, the V gene TRBV5-4; D tentatively fits TRBD1 or TRBD2 (5 bases each). Germline CDR1 SGHNT, CDR2 YYREEE (reference sequence). V lost 5 bases and J 0 bases, leaving 18 bases between the germline ends. CDR3 length: 16 amino acids. CDR3 sequence (DNA): TGTGCCAGCAGAAATGTTCACAGTGGGACCTCCTACGAGCAGTACTTC. This codes for CASRNVHSGTSYEQYF.

The chain is built from TRBV5-8 and TRBJ2-7; D is ambiguous. Trimming took off 2 bases at V and 1 base at J, with 10 bases between the two ends. The germline CDR1 and CDR2 sequences are SGHTS and YDEGEE. The CDR3 loop spans 14 amino acids. The CDR3: CASSFPGRSYEQYF. The CDR3 nucleotides are TGTGCCAGCAGCTTCCCGGGCCGGTCCTACGAGCAGTACTTC.

The chain joins TRBV28 to TRBJ2-1, with D unclear. From germline, CDR1 is MDHEN and CDR2 SYDVKM. The ends were cut back, 2 bases at V and 8 bases at J, with 7 bases in the middle. The CDR3 consists of 12 residues. Here the CDR3 reads CASSLLGYEQFF. The CDR3 nucleotides are TGTGCCAGCAGTTTACTGGGTTATGAGCAGTTCTTC.

Comment on this clone: Other DNA variants within this sample encode the same CDR3. V usage is TRBV6-1 and J usage is TRBJ2-1, with D possibly TRBD2 on 5 matching bases. The CDR3 has 15 residues. Germline V CDR1 and CDR2: MNHNS, SASEGT. V was shortened by 2 bases and J by 6 bases, with 14 bases between the two germline ends. The CDR3 nucleotides are TGTGCCAGCAGTGAACTAACGGGAACCTTCAATGAGCAGTTCTTC. Its translation: CASSELTGTFNEQFF.

The chain couples TRBV11-2 to TRBJ1-1; no definite D call. Germline V CDR1 and CDR2: SGHAT, FQNNGV. Trimming removed 6 bases at V and 1 base at J, with 15 bases between. The CDR3 spans 15 residues. CDR3 DNA sequence: TGTGCCAGCAGATCAACGCGAGGGAGGAACACTGAAGCTTTCTTT. It translates to CASRSTRGRNTEAFF. The full variable domain, rest sourced from reference TRBV11-2 and TRBJ1-1, is EAGVAQSPRYKIIEKRQSVAFWCNPISGHATLYWYQQILGQGPKLLIQFQNNGVVDDSQLPKDRFSAERLKGVDSTLKIQPAKLEDSAVYLCASRSTRGRNTEAFFGQGTRLTVV.

This CDR3 reads CASSESRLAGGLSGELFF. The CDR3 DNA reads TGCGCCAGCAGTGAGTCGAGGCTAGCGGGAGGGCTATCCGGGGAGCTGTTTTTT. The V gene is TRBV10-2, the J gene TRBJ2-2; the match to TRBD2 covers 12 bases. Germline assignment: CDR1 WSHSY and CDR2 SAAADI. This CDR3 is 18 amino acids long. The trim removed 0 bases at V and 6 bases at J, leaving 8 bases unmatched.

V gene TRBV5-1 combines with J gene TRBJ2-3; possible D gene TRBD2, 5 bases. CDR1 and CDR2 from the germline V gene are SGHRS and YFSETQ. This CDR3 region has 15 residues. Trimming left V 5 bases short and J 0 bases short, with 13 bases between. DNA of the CDR3: TGCGCCAGCAGTTCCGACGGGATTAGCACAGATACGCAGTATTTT. This codes for CASSSDGISTDTQYF.

The chain joins TRBV25-1 to TRBJ1-3; D uncertain. Germline-derived CDR1 and CDR2 are MGHDK and SYGVNS. Trimming took 8 bases from V and 4 from J, leaving 12 bases between them. CDR3 length: 13 amino acids. CDR3 amino acids: CASLMNSGNTIYF. The DNA for the CDR3 is TGTGCCAGCCTAATGAATTCGGGAAACACCATATATTTT.

The chain is built from TRBV4-2 and TRBJ2-7, with 12 nucleotides matching TRBD2. The CDR3 sequence is 16 residues long. Looked up from germline, CDR1 is LGHNA and CDR2 is YNFKEQ. The junction had 10 bases not matched to a gene; V was cut back by 4 bases and J by 6 bases. This CDR3 reads CASSRALAGGPGEQYF. CDR3 coding DNA: TGTGCCAGCAGCCGAGCTCTAGCGGGAGGGCCTGGCGAGCAGTACTTC.

Comments on this clone: At one end, the junction sequence differs from germline, possibly due to a read error. The genes are TRBV5-1 and TRBJ2-1, with D maybe TRBD2 (5 bases). The germline gives CDR1 SGHRS, CDR2 YFSETQ. The CDR3 covers 16 residues. CDR3 region: CASSLGGGRSHNEQFF. Here the CDR3 DNA reads TGCGCCAGCAGCTTGGGTGGCGGGCGCTCCCACAATGAGCAGTTCTTC. Drawing the rest from reference TRBV5-1 and TRBJ2-1, the complete variable domain is KAGVTQTPRYLIKTRGQQVTLSCSPISGHRSVSWYQQTPGQGLQFLFEYFSETQRNKGNFPGRFSGRQFSNSRSEMNVSTLELGDSALYLCASSLGGGRSHNEQFFGPGTRLTVL.

This clone has just a few counts. The chain combines TRBV18 with TRBJ1-5, with 8 bases aligning to TRBD1. The CDR3 runs to 15 residues. The V and J ends lost 4 bases and 6 bases, in that order; junction bases with no gene match: 8. Germline V lookup: CDR1 KGHSH, CDR2 LQKENI. CDR3 sequence: CASSQPGGASQPQHF. The CDR3 DNA reads TGTGCCAGCTCACAACCAGGGGGCGCATCTCAGCCCCAGCATTTT.

This clone was seen more than once but under ten times. The chain recombines TRBV28 with TRBJ2-2; TRBD2 agrees at 10 bases. The CDR3 is 19 residues long. J gave up 4 bases and V 3 bases, and 14 bases lay outside the gene matches. Germline V gene data show CDR1 as MDHEN and CDR2 as SYDVKM. CDR3 DNA sequence: TGTGCCAGCAGTTTTCCCCGTAGCGGGGGGACCAGGGGCACCGGGGAGCTGTTTTTT. This translates into CASSFPRSGGTRGTGELFF. The whole variable domain, remainder taken from reference TRBV28 and TRBJ2-2, is DVKVTQSSRYLVKRTGEKVFLECVQDMDHENMFWYRQDPGLGLRLIYFSYDVKMKEKGDIPEGYSVSREKKERFSLILESASTNQTSMYLCASSFPRSGGTRGTGELFFGEGSRLTVL.

This clone was observed a few times. The rearrangement joins TRBV7-9 to TRBJ2-3; D is uncertain. Germline lookup yields CDR1 SEHNR and CDR2 FQNEAQ (reference sequence). Trimming took off 10 bases at V and 1 base at J, with 9 bases between the two ends. The CDR3 has 12 residues. Here the CDR3 DNA reads TGTGCCACCGAAAGGGGCACAGATACGCAGTATTTT. It encodes CATERGTDTQYF. The whole variable domain, filled in from reference TRBV7-9 and TRBJ2-3, reads DTGVSQNPRHKITKRGQNVTFRCDPISEHNRLYWYRQTLGQGPEFLTYFQNEAQLEKSRLLSDRFSAERPKGSFSTLEIQRTEQGDSAMYLCATERGTDTQYFGPGTRLTVL.

V is TRBV5-6 and J is TRBJ1-1, with a tentative D call TRBD1 (5 bases). V gave up 4 bases and J gave up 4 bases, with 11 bases separating them. The CDR3 has 13 residues. CDR1 and CDR2 from the germline V gene are SGHDT and YYEEEE. This CDR3 reads CASSLPGTTEAFF. CDR3 nucleotide sequence: TGTGCCAGCAGCCTCCCCGGGACCACTGAAGCTTTCTTT. Filled out from reference TRBV5-6 and TRBJ1-1, the complete variable domain reads DAGVTQSPTHLIKTRGQQVTLRCSPKSGHDTVSWYQQALGQGPQFIFQYYEEEERQRGNFPDRFSGHQFPNYSSELNVNALLLGDSALYLCASSLPGTTEAFFGQGTRLTVV.

This clone occurred once. The chain links TRBV11-2 to TRBJ2-1; TRBD1 is a possible D gene (5 bases). CDR1 is SGHAT and CDR2 is FQNNGV in the germline V gene. This CDR3 contains 13 residues. Trimming removed 5 bases at V and 11 bases at J, with 16 bases between. CDR3 sequence reads: CASSPRSTEKQFF. The CDR3, as DNA: TGTGCCAGCAGCCCCCGCTCGACAGAGAAGCAGTTCTTC. Supplemented by reference TRBV11-2 and TRBJ2-1, the full variable domain reads EAGVAQSPRYKIIEKRQSVAFWCNPISGHATLYWYQQILGQGPKLLIQFQNNGVVDDSQLPKDRFSAERLKGVDSTLKIQPAKLEDSAVYLCASSPRSTEKQFFGPGTRLTVL.

The CDR3 sequence is CASSFREVADTQYF. The CDR3 DNA reads as TGTGCCAGCAGCTTCAGGGAGGTCGCAGATACGCAGTATTTT. The genes are TRBV5-4 and TRBJ2-3, with D possibly being TRBD2 (6 bases). CDR3 size: 14 residues. Germline assignment: CDR1 SGHNT and CDR2 YYREEE (reference sequence). Trimming took 2 bases from V and 4 from J, leaving 11 bases between them.

The chain carries TRBV6-1 and TRBJ2-7; 10 nucleotides agree with TRBD1. The germline V gene encodes CDR1 MNHNS and CDR2 SASEGT. There are 14 residues in the CDR3. With 6 bases clipped from V and 3 bases from J, the junction kept 5 bases outside the gene matches. Here the CDR3 reads CASRETGGSYEQYF. The CDR3 nucleotides read TGTGCCAGCAGGGAGACAGGGGGCAGCTACGAGCAGTACTTC.

The chain couples TRBV5-4 to TRBJ2-5; D is ambiguous. The J call may be incorrect, as the DNA end agrees better with TRBJ2-7. Germline V gene sequence: CDR1 SGHNT, CDR2 YYREEE (reference sequence). This CDR3 has 14 amino acids. The CDR3 DNA follows: TGTGCCAGCAGCTTCCGGGCAGAAAACTACGAGCAGTACTTC. Translation: CASSFRAENYEQYF.

This chain connects TRBV9 to TRBJ1-1; 10 nucleotides agree with TRBD1. V dropped 4 bases and J dropped 11; count of bases not matched to a gene: 11. This CDR3 is 14 amino acids long. Germline CDR1 and CDR2: SGDLS and YYNGEE. Here the CDR3 reads CASSPDTDRGYAFF. The CDR3 region has the DNA TGTGCCAGCAGCCCCGACACGGACAGGGGGTACGCTTTCTTT.

The rearrangement joins TRBV27 to TRBJ2-7; D uncertain. From germline, CDR1 is MNHEY and CDR2 SMNVEV (reference sequence). Deletions cut 3 bases from V and 1 base from J, with 7 bases between. CDR3 length equals 13 residues. DNA of the CDR3: TGTGCCAGCAGTTTTCGCCAGTCCTACGAGCAGTACTTC. Amino acids: CASSFRQSYEQYF.